The 32 T cell receptor gamma chains in this list originate from one sample, sequenced in a study of γδ T cells in repeated Plasmodium falciparum infection. TCRdb reprocessed the multiplex PCR reads using CATT. The top ten hold roughly a fifth of the sample, which has 28,000 or so gamma-chain clones, 1.4% seen once. Gammadelta T cells were flow-sorted from PBMC into Vgamma9/Vdelta2+ and Vdelta2-negative populations for bulk analysis. Sequencing was carried out using gamma-delta T cells from blood. Receptors were obtained from a pool of human donors (malaria-infected and uninfected, not separated).

This clone was counted a few times. TCRdb assigns this DNA the protein of a much larger clone, which departs from its translation at residue 10; this likely reflects a read error, and the protein shown comes from translating the DNA. CDR3 residues: CALWEPPTNRKLF. The CDR3 DNA sequence: TGTGCCTTGTGGGAGCCCCCTACAAATAGGAAACTCTTT. This chain connects TRGV9 to TRGJ1 or TRGJ2. Here the J gene was assigned by germline matching of the DNA, as TCRdb has none. This CDR3 is built from 13 residues. With 3 bases clipped from V and 12 bases from J, the junction kept 14 bases outside the gene matches. The germline V gene encodes CDR1 GITISATS and CDR2 ISYDGTV (reference sequence).

This clone was seen only a few times. Only one base separates this from a far larger clonotype, so it likely reflects a read error. The chain links TRGV2 to TRGJ1 or TRGJ2. TCRdb gives no J gene; it was assigned here by matching the DNA to germline. This CDR3 contains 14 residues. Germline CDR1 and CDR2: EGSNGY and YDSYNSKV. CDR3 amino acids: CATSFTPIYYKKLF. The CDR3 DNA reads as TGCGCCACCTCCTTCACCCCGATTTATTATAAGAAACTCTTT.

This clone was counted many times. A far bigger clonotype differs at one base, so this is likely a read error. This sample includes further DNA sequences coding for the same CDR3. The V gene is TRGV4, the J gene TRGJ1 or TRGJ2. The J gene, left out of TCRdb, was set here by checking the DNA against germline. With V trimmed by 0 bases and J by 2 bases, 7 bases remained unmatched. This CDR3 has 15 amino acids. CDR1 EGSTGY and CDR2 YDSYTSSV come from the germline V gene. The CDR3 spells CATWDGLVYYYKKLF. In nucleotides, the CDR3 is TGTGCCACCTGGGATGGGCTGGTATATTATTATAAGAAACTCTTT.

Of note for this clone: The mismatch at residue 8 between this DNA's translation and the TCRdb protein of a much larger clone likely reflects a read error; the protein shown is translated from the DNA. The V gene reported is TRGV4; the J gene is uncalled. CDR1 EGSTGY and CDR2 YDSYTSSV come from the germline V gene. This CDR3 is 13 amino acids long. The chain's CDR3 is CATWDGPVLAKLF. In DNA, the CDR3 is TGTGCCACCTGGGATGGGCCGGTCTTAGCCAAACTCTTT.

This clone was picked up a small number of times. The mismatch at residue 10 between this DNA's translation and the TCRdb protein of a much larger clone likely reflects a read error; the protein shown is translated from the DNA. The chain has TRGV9 and TRGJP1. TCRdb carries no J gene annotation; the J gene was assigned here by matching the DNA with germline. CDR1 is GITISATS and CDR2 is ISYDGTV in the germline V gene (reference sequence). The CDR3 is made up of 13 amino acids. Here the CDR3 reads CALWEVGGWYKIF. The CDR3 DNA reads TGTGCCTTGTGGGAGGTGGGGGGTTGGTACAAGATATTT.

This clone has at least ten counts. A far larger clone differs by one base, so this is likely a read error. Other DNA sequences within the sample encode an identical CDR3. This sequence joins TRGV9 and TRGJP. The V gene's germline CDR1 is GITISATS and CDR2 ISYDGTV (reference sequence). The V and J ends lost 0 bases and 11 bases, in that order; junction bases with no gene match: 4. The CDR3 is made up of 15 amino acids. The CDR3 nucleotides read TGTGCCTTGTGGGAGGTGGAGCTGGGCAAAAAAATCAAGGTATTT. Translated, it gives CALWEVELGKKIKVF.

Worth noting for this clone: The protein that TCRdb holds for this DNA derives from a much larger clone and differs from the translated DNA at residue 9, which likely indicates a read error; the protein shown here is translated from the DNA. CDR3 in DNA: TGTGCCTTGTGGGAGGTTATCCCCCCTGAGAAACTCTTT. It specifies CALWEVIPPEKLF. The rearrangement uses TRGV9 and TRGJ1 or TRGJ2. The J gene was not available in TCRdb and was assigned here by matching the DNA to germline segments. The germline CDR1 and CDR2 sequences are GITISATS and ISYDGTV (reference sequence). The junction had 11 bases not matched to a gene; V was cut back by 1 base and J by 11 bases. The CDR3 is made up of 13 amino acids.

This clone was picked up a small number of times. A far bigger clonotype differs at one base, so this is likely a read error. Additional DNA sequences in this sample encode the identical CDR3. The V gene is TRGV2, but the J gene lacks a call. Germline loops: CDR1 EGSNGY, CDR2 YDSYNSKV. This CDR3 has 13 residues. DNA for the CDR3: TGTGCCACCTGGGACGGGCAAAGTTATAAGAAGCTCTTT. Translation: CATWDGQSYKKLF.

Regarding this clone: The protein held in TCRdb is that of a much larger clone and does not match this DNA's translation at residue 3, likely because of a read error; the protein shown is translated from the DNA. The chain is built from TRGV3 and TRGJ1 or TRGJ2. Here the J gene was assigned by germline matching of the DNA, as TCRdb has none. Germline V gene data show CDR1 as VTNTFY and CDR2 as YDVSTARD (reference sequence). CDR3 length: 13 residues. The CDR3 nucleotides read TGTGCCCCCTGGGACATGGGATATTATAAGAAACTCTTT. Protein product: CAPWDMGYYKKLF.

This clone was seen many times. A far larger clone is only one base removed, so a read error is likely. The chain recombines TRGV4 with TRGJP2. V shed 5 bases, J shed 2 bases, and the junction held 8 bases outside the gene matches. The CDR3 has 15 amino acids. Germline values: CDR1 EGSTGY, CDR2 YDSYTSSV. Written as DNA, the CDR3 is TGTGCCACCTGGGTGTCTTGGAGTAGTGATTGGATCAAGACGTTT. Protein product: CATWVSWSSDWIKTF.

This clone has at least ten counts. A far larger clone is only one base removed, so a read error is likely. Other DNA sequences in the same sample also yield this CDR3. The rearrangement uses TRGV4 and TRGJ1 or TRGJ2. The CDR3 loop spans 11 amino acids. The V gene's germline CDR1 is EGSTGY and CDR2 YDSYTSSV. The CDR3 nucleotides read TGTGCCACCTGGGACTTTTATAAGAAGCTCTTT. This translates into CATWDFYKKLF.

Comment on this clone: TCRdb shows a much larger clone's protein in place of this DNA's translation, and the two differ at residue 6, likely through a read error; the protein shown is translated from the DNA. The rearrangement joins TRGV9 to TRGJP. TCRdb is silent on the J gene; assignment here came from matching the DNA to germline. Germline V gene sequence: CDR1 GITISATS, CDR2 ISYDGTV (reference sequence). The junction had 8 bases not matched to a gene; V was cut back by 5 bases and J by 4 bases. The CDR3 is made up of 17 amino acids. Here the CDR3 DNA reads TGTGCCTTGTGGGTGGACCACCAAGAGTTGGGCAAAAAAATCAAGGTATTT. Its translation is CALWVDHQELGKKIKVF.

As concerns this clone: A junction boundary mismatches the germline segment, possibly from a read error. The gene calls are TRGV3 and TRGJ1 or TRGJ2. No J gene is reported in TCRdb; it was inferred here by comparing the DNA with germline. The germline gives CDR1 VTNTFY, CDR2 YDVSTARD (reference sequence). This CDR3 contains 15 residues. CDR3 DNA: TGCAGTGCCACCTGGGACAGGCCCTTTTATTATAAGAAACTCTTT. Protein product: CSATWDRPFYYKKLF.

This clone has a handful of counts. This probably arose from a read error, given a far larger clone one base away. Additional DNA sequences in this sample encode the identical CDR3. Here the V gene is TRGV3, but the J gene went uncalled. The CDR3 is 11 residues long. Germline CDR1 is VTNTFY and CDR2 is YDVSTARD (reference sequence). CDR3 bases: TGTGCCACCTGGGACAAAAGCAAGAAGCTCTTT. Translating gives CATWDKSKKLF.

Of note for this clone: TCRdb's protein for this DNA is that of a much larger clone and differs from the translation at residue 10, likely a read error; the protein shown is the DNA translation. This chain links TRGV9 with TRGJP. Since TCRdb gives no J gene, matching the DNA to germline was used here to assign it. The germline gives CDR1 GITISATS, CDR2 ISYDGTV (reference sequence). The CDR3 is made up of 18 amino acids. Losses at the gene ends were 4 bases for V and 9 bases for J; bases not matched to a gene: 15. CDR3 region: CALWDQGAFRLGKKIKVF. The CDR3, as DNA: TGTGCCTTGTGGGACCAGGGCGCTTTTCGGTTGGGCAAAAAAATCAAGGTATTT.

This clone has at least ten counts. This likely came from a read error, as a far larger clone is one base away. Other nucleotide sequences from this sample produce the same CDR3. The genes are TRGV9 and TRGJ1 or TRGJ2. Here the J gene was assigned by germline matching of the DNA, as TCRdb has none. Germline loops: CDR1 GITISATS, CDR2 ISYDGTV (reference sequence). The CDR3 loop spans 12 amino acids. CDR3 amino acids: CALWESFNKKLF. CDR3 DNA: TGTGCCTTATGGGAGTCCTTTAATAAGAAACTCTTT.

Of note for this clone: The protein given by TCRdb reflects a much larger clone and differs at residue 11 from this DNA's translation, likely from a read error; the protein shown is the DNA's translation. For the CDR3, the DNA is TGTGCCTTGTGGGAGGTAAAATCCGAGTTGGACAAAAAAATCAAGGTATTT. Its translation: CALWEVKSELDKKIKVF. The V call is TRGV9, the J call TRGJP. TCRdb is silent on the J gene; assignment here came from matching the DNA to germline. This CDR3 comprises 17 residues. In germline, CDR1 is GITISATS, CDR2 ISYDGTV (reference sequence).

This clone was recorded many times. The amino acid sequence in TCRdb belongs to a much larger clone and departs from this DNA's translation at residue 3, likely a sequencing read error; the sequence shown is translated from the DNA. The J gene is TRGJ1 or TRGJ2, the V gene TRGV9. The CDR3 runs to 16 residues. Germline V gives CDR1 GITISATS, CDR2 ISYDGTV (reference sequence). The CDR3 DNA follows: TGTGCCTCGTGGGAGGTGCACAATGGCGAAAATTATAAGAAACTCTTT. Its protein product is CASWEVHNGENYKKLF.

This clone was detected many times. The likely explanation is a read error, given a far larger clone one base away. This CDR3 is also generated by other DNA sequences in the sample. The J gene went uncalled, whereas the V gene is TRGV3. This CDR3 is built from 13 residues. The germline CDR1 and CDR2 sequences are VTNTFY and YDVSTARD (reference sequence). The CDR3 DNA sequence: TGTGCCACCTGGGACTACAGGTATTATAAGAAGCTCTTT. Protein product: CATWDYRYYKKLF.

As concerns this clone: Translating this DNA gives a protein that differs at residue 5 from the TCRdb one, which belongs to a much larger clone; a read error is likely, and the protein shown is this translation. This chain links TRGV4 with TRGJ1 or TRGJ2. TCRdb supplies no J gene; here it was assigned by aligning the nucleotide sequence to germline. The CDR3 consists of 13 residues. J lost 10 bases, V lost 5 bases, and 14 bases had no gene match. Germline V gene lookup returns CDR1 EGSTGY and CDR2 YDSYTSSV. The chain's CDR3 is CATWGGALGKKLF. CDR3 DNA: TGTGCCACCTGGGGTGGTGCTTTAGGGAAGAAACTCTTT.

This clone turned up a few times. The protein that TCRdb holds for this DNA derives from a much larger clone and differs from the translated DNA at residue 10, which likely indicates a read error; the protein shown here is translated from the DNA. J is TRGJ1 or TRGJ2 and V is TRGV3. As TCRdb names no J gene, one was assigned here on the basis of a DNA match to germline. Per the germline V gene, CDR1 is VTNTFY and CDR2 is YDVSTARD (reference sequence). CDR3 length: 14 amino acids. The CDR3 is CATWDRKIYHKKLF. CDR3 nucleotides: TGTGCCACCTGGGACAGGAAGATTTATCATAAGAAACTCTTT.

This clone has more than one count but fewer than ten. A far more abundant clone sits one base away, making this likely a read error. In the same sample, other DNA sequences code for this CDR3. The V call is TRGV4, the J call TRGJ1 or TRGJ2. TCRdb offers no J gene call, so here the DNA was matched to germline to obtain one. The CDR3 loop spans 13 amino acids. The J segment lost 7 bases and the V segment lost 0 bases, leaving 6 bases of the junction unmatched. The germline V gene encodes CDR1 EGSTGY and CDR2 YDSYTSSV. The CDR3 spells CATWDGRLYKKLF. The CDR3 nucleotides are TGTGCCACCTGGGATGGGCGGCTCTATAAGAAACTCTTT.

This clone was detected only a few times. A read error likely explains why the TCRdb protein, taken from a much larger clone, differs from this DNA's translation at residue 3; the protein shown is translated from the DNA. Here the V gene is TRGV3, but the J gene went uncalled. There are 13 residues in the CDR3. The V gene's germline CDR1 is VTNTFY and CDR2 YDVSTARD (reference sequence). The CDR3: CAIWDRPMIRKLF. Here the CDR3 DNA reads TGTGCCATCTGGGACAGGCCGATGATAAGAAAACTCTTT.

The sample holds many counts of this clone. TCRdb's protein for this DNA is that of a much larger clone and differs from the translation at residue 4, likely a read error; the protein shown is the DNA translation. The V and J genes are TRGV4 and TRGJ1 or TRGJ2. No J segment appears in TCRdb, so it was assigned here by matching the sequence to germline. Germline CDR1 EGSTGY, CDR2 YDSYTSSV. The CDR3 consists of 12 residues. Written as DNA, the CDR3 is TGTGCCACCCGGGATGTCGCCCTTAAGAAACTCTTT. The encoded protein is CATRDVALKKLF.

This clone was counted at least ten times. The amino acid sequence in TCRdb belongs to a much larger clone and departs from this DNA's translation at residue 6, likely a sequencing read error; the sequence shown is translated from the DNA. This sequence joins TRGV9 and TRGJ1 or TRGJ2. CDR1 is GITISATS, CDR2 ISYDGTV, per germline (reference sequence). V gave up 4 bases and J gave up 4 bases; unmatched junction bases: 4. The CDR3 is 12 residues long. The CDR3 DNA follows: TGTGCCTTGTGGGATCACTATTATAAGAAACTCTTT. Its protein product is CALWDHYYKKLF.

The sample holds a few counts of this clone. TCRdb lists the protein of a much larger clone for this DNA, which differs at residue 10, so this is likely a read error; the protein given here is translated from the DNA itself. The CDR3 protein is CALWDSAYYTKLF. Written as DNA, the CDR3 is TGTGCCTTGTGGGACTCGGCTTATTATACGAAACTCTTT. The chain recombines TRGV9 with TRGJ1 or TRGJ2. No J gene is reported in TCRdb; it was inferred here by comparing the DNA with germline. The germline CDR1 and CDR2 sequences are GITISATS and ISYDGTV (reference sequence). The CDR3 sequence is 13 residues long.

Points on this clone: The TCRdb protein, from a much larger clone, departs from this DNA's translation at residue 3, likely by read error; the protein shown derives from the DNA. The V gene is TRGV4, the J gene TRGJ1 or TRGJ2. The CDR3 contains 13 residues. Germline V gives CDR1 EGSTGY, CDR2 YDSYTSSV. The CDR3 loop is CAPWVATYYKKLF. The DNA for the CDR3 is TGTGCCCCCTGGGTCGCCACTTATTATAAGAAACTCTTT.

This clone has a count of ten or more. One base away lies a much larger clone, so this may be a sequencing read error. The V gene is TRGV3, the J gene TRGJ1 or TRGJ2. The J gene comes from matching the DNA to germline here; TCRdb lacks it. The CDR3 is 12 residues long. Trimming removed 3 bases from V and 8 bases from J; junction bases left unmatched: 7. In germline, CDR1 is VTNTFY, CDR2 YDVSTARD (reference sequence). The DNA for the CDR3 is TGTGCCACCTGGGACGGGGGGGATAAGAAACTCTTT. It codes for CATWDGGDKKLF.

This clone showed up just a few times. This likely traces to a read error, being one base from a far larger clone. Other DNA sequences from this sample encode an identical CDR3 as well. The V and J genes are TRGV4 and TRGJ1 or TRGJ2. No J gene is reported in TCRdb; it was inferred here by comparing the DNA with germline. Germline V lookup: CDR1 EGSTGY, CDR2 YDSYTSSV. V dropped 4 bases and J dropped 7; count of bases not matched to a gene: 13. The CDR3 loop spans 14 amino acids. CDR3 region: CATWDPPLTYKKLF. In DNA form, the CDR3 reads TGTGCCACCTGGGACCCTCCTCTAACCTATAAGAAACTCTTT.

With respect to this clone: The TCRdb protein comes from a much larger clone and disagrees with this DNA's translation at residue 4, likely due to a read error; the protein given here is derived from the DNA. Other DNA sequences from this sample encode an identical CDR3 as well. The rearrangement joins TRGV9 to TRGJ1 or TRGJ2. TCRdb supplies no J gene; here it was assigned by aligning the nucleotide sequence to germline. The CDR3 length is 14 residues. Germline CDR1 and CDR2: GITISATS and ISYDGTV (reference sequence). The CDR3 is CALREAPFYYKKLF. The CDR3, as DNA: TGTGCCTTGAGGGAGGCCCCTTTTTATTATAAGAAACTCTTT.

This clone showed up many times. The protein that TCRdb holds for this DNA derives from a much larger clone and differs from the translated DNA at residue 10, which likely indicates a read error; the protein shown here is translated from the DNA. The CDR3 sequence: CATWDGFYYRKLF. The CDR3 nucleotides read TGTGCCACCTGGGACGGATTTTATTATAGGAAACTCTTT. The genes are TRGV2 and TRGJ1 or TRGJ2. Germline matching of the DNA provided the J gene here, since TCRdb leaves it blank. The CDR3 loop spans 13 amino acids. CDR1 and CDR2 (germline): EGSNGY, YDSYNSKV.

This clone was counted a few times. TCRdb's protein, taken from a much larger clone, differs from this DNA's translation at residue 14, likely owing to a read error; the protein displayed comes from the DNA. This chain joins TRGV9 and TRGJP. Here the J gene was assigned by germline matching of the DNA, as TCRdb has none. Germline lookup yields CDR1 GITISATS and CDR2 ISYDGTV (reference sequence). The CDR3 sequence is 17 residues long. The CDR3 nucleotides read TGTGCCTTGTGGGAGGATTCCAGCGAGTTGGGCAAAAAAACCAAGGTATTT. This encodes CALWEDSSELGKKTKVF.